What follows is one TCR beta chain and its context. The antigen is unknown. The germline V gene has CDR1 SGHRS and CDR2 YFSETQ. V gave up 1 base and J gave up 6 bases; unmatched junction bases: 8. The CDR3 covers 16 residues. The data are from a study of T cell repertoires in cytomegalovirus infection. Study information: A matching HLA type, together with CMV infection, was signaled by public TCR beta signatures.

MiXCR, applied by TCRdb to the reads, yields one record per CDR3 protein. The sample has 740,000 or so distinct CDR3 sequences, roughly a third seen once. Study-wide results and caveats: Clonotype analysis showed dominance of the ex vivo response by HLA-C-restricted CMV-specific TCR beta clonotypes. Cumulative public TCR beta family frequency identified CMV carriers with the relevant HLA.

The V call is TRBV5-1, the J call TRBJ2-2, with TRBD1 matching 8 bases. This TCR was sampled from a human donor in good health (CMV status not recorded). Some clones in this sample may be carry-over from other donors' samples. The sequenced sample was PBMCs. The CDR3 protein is CASSLSGTGVAGELFF. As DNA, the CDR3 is TGCGCCAGCAGCTTGTCTGGGACAGGCGTCGCCGGGGAGCTGTTTTTT.